Shown below are 8 T cell receptor beta chains from a single sample sequenced in a study of long-term antiretroviral therapy in people with HIV. Investigators performed immunoSEQ version v3.0 at survey level. The data were produced by immunoSEQ multiplex PCR, yet TCRdb's version contains in-frame clones alone and is incomplete. The table includes about 20,000 clones, about nine tenths detected once. Sequencing used unsorted PBMCs, obtained 1.8 years before starting antiretroviral therapy. These receptors all come from a woman in her thirties with HIV.

The genes are TRBV30 and TRBJ1-1; D is perhaps TRBD1 (5 bases). This CDR3 has 17 residues. The V and J ends lost 3 bases and 4 bases respectively, with 24 bases between them. Germline CDR1 reads GTSNPN; CDR2 reads SVGIG (reference sequence). CDR3 protein: CAWSPTWAPRGGTEAFF. For the CDR3, the DNA is TGTGCCTGGAGCCCGACCTGGGCACCGAGGGGCGGCACTGAAGCTTTCTTT. Combining the CDR3 with reference TRBV30 and TRBJ1-1 gives the whole variable domain SQTIHQWPATLVQPVGSPLSLECTVEGTSNPNLYWYRQAAGRGLQLLFYSVGIGQISSEVPQNLSASRPQDRQFILSSKKLLLSDSGFYLCAWSPTWAPRGGTEAFFGQGTRLTVV.

The chain has TRBV13 and TRBJ2-2; 12 nucleotides agree with TRBD1. The CDR3 runs 19 residues. With 5 bases clipped from V and 3 bases from J, the junction kept 13 bases outside the gene matches. Germline-derived CDR1 and CDR2 are PRHDT and FYEKMQ (reference sequence). The CDR3 here is CASSDQNRDRGQDTGELFF. CDR3 nucleotide sequence: TGTGCCAGCAGCGACCAAAACCGGGACAGGGGGCAGGACACCGGGGAGCTGTTTTTT.

This clone has more than one count but fewer than ten. The chain employs TRBV11-3 and TRBJ2-2; D is uncertain. Germline V lookup: CDR1 SGHNT, CDR2 YENEEA. CDR3 length: 15 residues. V lost 0 bases to trimming and J lost 1 base, with 6 bases between them. The CDR3 DNA sequence: TGTGCCAGCAGCTTAGATCGACAGAACACCGGGGAGCTGTTTTTT. Translating gives CASSLDRQNTGELFF.

Only a few counts were recorded for this clone. The chain links TRBV2 to TRBJ1-5; D is unclear. CDR1 is SNHLY, CDR2 FYNNEI, per germline. The CDR3 has 14 residues. Trimming removed 2 bases at V and 3 bases at J, with 8 bases between. The CDR3 coding sequence is TGTGCCAGCAGTGAATTACAGAACAATCAGCCCCAGCATTTT. Its protein is CASSELQNNQPQHF.

This clone was picked up a small number of times. The chain combines TRBV5-6 with TRBJ2-5; 9 nucleotides align to TRBD1. Trimming cost V 3 bases and J 5 bases; bases outside gene matches: 11. Germline CDR1 reads SGHDT; CDR2 reads YYEEEE. This CDR3 is built from 16 residues. In nucleotides, the CDR3 is TGTGCCAGCAGCTCCACAGGGGGCTCAGCGGATGAGACCCAGTACTTC. It encodes CASSSTGGSADETQYF. The full variable domain, completed using reference TRBV5-6 and TRBJ2-5, is DAGVTQSPTHLIKTRGQQVTLRCSPKSGHDTVSWYQQALGQGPQFIFQYYEEEERQRGNFPDRFSGHQFPNYSSELNVNALLLGDSALYLCASSSTGGSADETQYFGPGTRLLVL.

The chain couples TRBV6-6 to TRBJ1-6, with D tentatively TRBD1 (6 bases). This CDR3 has 16 residues. Germline-derived CDR1 and CDR2 are MNHNY and SVGAGI (reference sequence). V was trimmed by 0 bases and J by 5 bases, leaving 11 bases between them. The CDR3 region is CASSYSGAGNNSPLHF. Written as DNA, the CDR3 is TGTGCCAGCAGTTACTCGGGGGCGGGTAATAATTCACCCCTCCACTTT.

The chain has TRBV5-8 and TRBJ1-5; no clear D gene. The germline V and J ends were trimmed by 0 bases and 0 bases, with 13 bases remaining between them. The V gene's germline CDR1 is SGHTS and CDR2 YDEGEE. The CDR3 has 17 residues. CDR3 amino acids: CASSLAYGGNSNQPQHF. The CDR3 DNA sequence: TGTGCCAGCAGCTTGGCGTACGGCGGCAATAGCAATCAGCCCCAGCATTTT. The whole variable domain, remainder taken from reference TRBV5-8 and TRBJ1-5, is EAGVTQSPTHLIKTRGQQATLRCSPISGHTSVYWYQQALGLGLQFLLWYDEGEERNRGNFPPRFSGRQFPNYSSELNVNALELEDSALYLCASSLAYGGNSNQPQHFGDGTRLSIL.

This chain joins TRBV10-3 and TRBJ2-7; possible D gene TRBD2, 6 bases. There are 13 residues in the CDR3. CDR1 and CDR2 (germline): ENHRY, SYGVKD. V was shortened by 10 bases and J by 3 bases, with 16 bases between the two germline ends. CDR3 nucleotide sequence: TGTGCCACCACAGACTCAGCGGGCTACGAGCAGTACTTC. Translated: CATTDSAGYEQYF.